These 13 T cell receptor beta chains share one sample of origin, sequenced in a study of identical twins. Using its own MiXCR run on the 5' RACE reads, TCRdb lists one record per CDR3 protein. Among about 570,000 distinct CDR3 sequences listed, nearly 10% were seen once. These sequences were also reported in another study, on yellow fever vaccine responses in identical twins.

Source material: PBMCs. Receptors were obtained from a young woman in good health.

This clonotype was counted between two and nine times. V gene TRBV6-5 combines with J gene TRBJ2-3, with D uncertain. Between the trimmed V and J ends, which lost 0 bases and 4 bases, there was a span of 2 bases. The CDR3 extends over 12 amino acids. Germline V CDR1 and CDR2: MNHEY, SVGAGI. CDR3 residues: CASSYSSDTQYF. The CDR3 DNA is TGTGCCAGCAGTTACTCGTCAGATACGCAGTATTTT.

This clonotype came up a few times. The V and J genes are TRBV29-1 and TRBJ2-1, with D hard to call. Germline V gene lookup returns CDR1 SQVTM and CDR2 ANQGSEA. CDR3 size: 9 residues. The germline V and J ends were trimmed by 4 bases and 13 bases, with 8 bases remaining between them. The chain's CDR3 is CSVGASQFF. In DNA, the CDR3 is TGCAGCGTTGGGGCTAGTCAGTTCTTC.

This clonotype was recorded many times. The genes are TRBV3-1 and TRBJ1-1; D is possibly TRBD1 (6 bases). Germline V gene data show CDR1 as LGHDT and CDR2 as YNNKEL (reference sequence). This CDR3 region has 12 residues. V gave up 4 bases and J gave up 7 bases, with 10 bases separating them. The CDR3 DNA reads TGTGCCAGCAGCCCTACAGGGTTTGAAGCTTTCTTT. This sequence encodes CASSPTGFEAFF.

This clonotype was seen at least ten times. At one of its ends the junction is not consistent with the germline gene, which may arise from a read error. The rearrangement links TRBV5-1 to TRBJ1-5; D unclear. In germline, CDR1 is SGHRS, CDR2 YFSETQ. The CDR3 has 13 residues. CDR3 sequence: CASSLLSNQPQHF. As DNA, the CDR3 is TGTGCCAGCAGCTTACTGAGCAATCAGCCCCAGCATTTT.

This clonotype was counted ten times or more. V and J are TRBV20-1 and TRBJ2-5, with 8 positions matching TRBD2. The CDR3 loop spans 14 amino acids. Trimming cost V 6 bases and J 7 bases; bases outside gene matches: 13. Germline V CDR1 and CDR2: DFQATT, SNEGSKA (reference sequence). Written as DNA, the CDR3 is TGCAGTGCCGGGGGGGGGGGCCCGGAAGGGACCCAGTACTTC. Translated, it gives CSAGGGGPEGTQYF.

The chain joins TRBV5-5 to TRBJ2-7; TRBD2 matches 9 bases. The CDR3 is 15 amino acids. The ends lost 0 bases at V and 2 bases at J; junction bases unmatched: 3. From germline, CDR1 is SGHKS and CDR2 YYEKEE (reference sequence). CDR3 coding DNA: TGTGCCAGCAGCTTGGTGGGCGGGAGGGCCTACGAGCAGTACTTC. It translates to CASSLVGGRAYEQYF.

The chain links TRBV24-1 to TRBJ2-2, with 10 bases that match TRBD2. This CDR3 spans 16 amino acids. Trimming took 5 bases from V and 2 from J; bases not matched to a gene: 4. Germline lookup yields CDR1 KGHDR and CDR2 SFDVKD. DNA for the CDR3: TGTGCCACCAGTGGACTAGCGGGCCTAAACACCGGGGAGCTGTTTTTT. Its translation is CATSGLAGLNTGELFF.

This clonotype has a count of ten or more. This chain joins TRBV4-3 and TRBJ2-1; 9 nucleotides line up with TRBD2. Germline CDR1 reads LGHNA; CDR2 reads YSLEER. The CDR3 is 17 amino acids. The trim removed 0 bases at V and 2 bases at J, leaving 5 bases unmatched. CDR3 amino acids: CASSQDRGGRAYNEQFF. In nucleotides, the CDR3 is TGCGCCAGCAGCCAAGATAGGGGCGGGAGGGCCTACAATGAGCAGTTCTTC.

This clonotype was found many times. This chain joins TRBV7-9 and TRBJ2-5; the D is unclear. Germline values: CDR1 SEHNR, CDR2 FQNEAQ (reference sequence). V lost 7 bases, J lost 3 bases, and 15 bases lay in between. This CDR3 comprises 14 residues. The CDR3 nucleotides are TGTGCCAGCATCAAATCGGCAGGAAAAGAGACCCAGTACTTC. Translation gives CASIKSAGKETQYF.

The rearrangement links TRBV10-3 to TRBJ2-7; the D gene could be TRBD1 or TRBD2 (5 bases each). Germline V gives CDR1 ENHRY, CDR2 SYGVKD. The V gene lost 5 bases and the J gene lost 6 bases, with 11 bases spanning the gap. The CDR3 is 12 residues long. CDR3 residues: CAISPGTAEQYF. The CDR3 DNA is TGTGCCATCAGTCCCGGGACGGCCGAGCAGTACTTC.

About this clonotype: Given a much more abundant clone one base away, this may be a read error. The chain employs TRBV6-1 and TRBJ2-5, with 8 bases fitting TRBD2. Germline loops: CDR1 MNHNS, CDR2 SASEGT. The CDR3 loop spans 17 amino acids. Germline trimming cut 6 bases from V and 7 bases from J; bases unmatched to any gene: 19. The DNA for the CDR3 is TGTGCCAGCAGCCAGAACTCCATAGCGGGGCCTCGGGGGACCCAGTACTTC. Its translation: CASSQNSIAGPRGTQYF.

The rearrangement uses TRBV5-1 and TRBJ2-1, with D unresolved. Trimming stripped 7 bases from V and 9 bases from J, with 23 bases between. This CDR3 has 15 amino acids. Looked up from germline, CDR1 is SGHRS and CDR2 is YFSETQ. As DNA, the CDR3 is TGCGCCAGCGGCCAGGTCACCGTCGGGTCTGGTGAGCAGTTCTTC. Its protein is CASGQVTVGSGEQFF.

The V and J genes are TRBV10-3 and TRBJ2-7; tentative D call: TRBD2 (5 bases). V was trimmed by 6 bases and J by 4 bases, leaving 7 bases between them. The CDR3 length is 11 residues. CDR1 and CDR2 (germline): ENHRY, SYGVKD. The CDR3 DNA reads TGTGCCATCAGAGCGGAGTACGAGCAGTACTTC. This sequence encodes CAIRAEYEQYF.